Shown below are 3 T cell receptor beta chains from a single sample sequenced in a study of CD8 T cells in ankylosing spondylitis. TCRdb reanalysed the 5' RACE reads using MiXCR and keeps one entry per CDR3 protein. The sample records 69,000 or so distinct CDR3 sequences, approximately 5.3% being singletons. Source material: blood, either unsorted or a sorted T cell fraction (not recorded which). The receptors were sampled from a male donor with ankylosing spondylitis or in good health (not recorded which).

This clonotype has only a few counts. The rearrangement uses TRBV5-1 and TRBJ1-5, with 10 bases fitting TRBD1. The V and J ends lost 4 bases and 4 bases, in that order; junction bases with no gene match: 2. Germline V gene sequence: CDR1 SGHRS, CDR2 YFSETQ. There are 14 residues in the CDR3. The CDR3 bases are TGCGCCAGCAGCCCGGGACAGGGGAATCAGCCCCAGCATTTT. Translation gives CASSPGQGNQPQHF. Filled out from reference TRBV5-1 and TRBJ1-5, the complete variable domain reads KAGVTQTPRYLIKTRGQQVTLSCSPISGHRSVSWYQQTPGQGLQFLFEYFSETQRNKGNFPGRFSGRQFSNSRSEMNVSTLELGDSALYLCASSPGQGNQPQHFGDGTRLSIL.

There are many counts of this clonotype. The V gene is TRBV10-1, the J gene TRBJ1-1; the D gene is possibly TRBD1 (6 bases). The germline V gene encodes CDR1 WNHNN and CDR2 SYGVQD (reference sequence). This CDR3 region has 19 residues. V was trimmed by 4 bases and J by 7 bases, leaving 31 bases between them. The DNA of the CDR3 is TGCGCCAGCAGTGTCCGCCCTGCTCCGATGGGGGCCGCTACGTATGAAGCTTTCTTT. Amino acid sequence: CASSVRPAPMGAATYEAFF.

This clonotype was observed many times. The chain recombines TRBV12-3 or TRBV12-4 with TRBJ1-5; D remains unclear. CDR3 size: 16 residues. With 3 bases removed from V and 4 bases from J, the gap between germline ends came to 16 bases. Here the CDR3 DNA reads TGTGCCAGCAGTTTGAGTGGAAGGCCTAATAATCAGCCCCAGCATTTT. Translating it yields CASSLSGRPNNQPQHF.